This T cell receptor (beta chain) was retrieved from a study of T cell responses to AZD1222 COVID-19 vaccine listed by TCRdb under 2021. Looking at the study overall: TCR sequencing was performed for 230 to 250 trial participants, of whom about 200 were given two doses of AZD1222 and approximately 25 were given two doses of MenACWY control vaccine. Trial participants were enrolled by age into subgroups of 18-55, 56-69 and 70-plus years, and roughly 150, 30 and 60 TCR-sequenced participants, respectively, were included in these subgroups.

The CDR3 regions of human TCRbeta chains were analyzed by immunosequencing. In the original analysis: Repertoire TCRs were checked for matches against a reference library of SARS-CoV-2-specific TCRs that had been generated using the MIRA antigen-specificity platform. Breadth was defined as the fraction of unique TCRs that were SARS-CoV-2-associated, and depth was defined as the fraction of total T cells that were SARS-CoV-2-associated. Using the MIRA data, each spike-specific TCR was mapped to the spike region that the TCR reacts to and placed in a CD4 or CD8 class. Log10-transformed breadth and depth values were compared by one-way ANOVA with Sidak's multiple comparisons tests. The clones in this table, taken by TCRdb from immuneACCESS, are in-frame only. Not every clone is retained; where verified, under half of the shortfall comes from an unresolved V gene, and the cause of the rest is unknown. The D gene and trimming were derived from the DNA, and the V and J assignments and clone size from that table. In all, the sample holds hundreds of thousands of clones, and approximately 94% of those were seen once. Roughly 0.99% of the sample is in the top ten clones.

Turning to this clone: The target of this receptor is not known. Qualities for individual bases were not recorded, and no much larger clone is one base off.

Summary of the overall study and its limitations: Vaccine-associated CD4 TCRs spanned the whole spike protein, with dominant responses in regions 160-218 and 743-854. Conclusions about previously exposed vaccinees are limited, since just five or six AZD1222 recipients were seropositive for SARS-CoV-2 at baseline. Participants were mostly white British, with more females than males. The authors suggested clonal diversity may have been underestimated. In the small 56-69-year group, the increase in depth fell short of significance, most likely because of low power. After two AZD1222 doses, spike-specific TCR breadth and depth were significantly higher than at day 0 and than in MenACWY recipients. Nearly half of unique spike-specific TCRs reportedly recognized epitopes outside regions mutated in the B.1.351 and B.1.1.7 variants. Because no day 14 peak-response samples were available, repertoires were characterized only after the peak T cell response.

V loses 5 bases at its end and J loses 7 bases; junction bases beyond the gene matches: 9. Reading from cysteine to phenylalanine, the CDR3 counts 15 amino acids. CDR3 DNA is the only sequence kept; it has 45 bases, read in frame from the first base. CDR1 and CDR2, per the germline V gene, are MNHEY and SVGEGT. Read against the paper, the sample's time point label means: baseline before first vaccination. The treatment or condition label, as the study defines it: meningococcal conjugate vaccine given as trial control. Vaccinee samples were obtained from the UK trials COV001 and COV002, which included a single-blind randomized controlled phase 2/3 trial of AZD1222 (ChAdOx1 nCoV-19) in healthy adults. For TCRbeta chain sequencing, PBMC samples from trial participants were taken at day 0 and at day 28 after the second dose.

The sequence derives from an adult in good health. The sample was peripheral blood, taken on day 0 of MenACWY control vaccination. The rearrangement joined TRBV6-2 or TRBV6-3 to TRBJ1-5; 9 bases in the middle match TRBD1. This receptor carries the CDR3 CASSRRDRGGQPQHF. The sequenced DNA is TGTGCCAGCAGTCGCAGAGACAGGGGGGGACAGCCCCAGCATTTT.